Presented here are 29 T cell receptor beta chains from one specimen sequenced in a study of blood T cell repertoires in COVID-19. Assay: immunoSEQ multiplex PCR; the TCRdb copy retains only in-frame clones and omits some. This table has around 400,000 clones, roughly 86% appearing once. Sequenced material: peripheral blood. All receptors come from a woman aged 55-70 years with COVID-19, enrolled during active disease.

This clone was seen only a few times. J is TRBJ2-7 and V is TRBV4-2; TRBD1 might be the D (5 bases). Germline V gene sequence: CDR1 LGHNA, CDR2 YNFKEQ. The CDR3 covers 16 residues. The V end lost 1 base, the J end lost 7 bases, and 20 bases lay between the germline ends. The CDR3 DNA sequence: TGTGCCAGCAGCCAAGCATCGGACACTACTCCGAGGGAGCAGTACTTC. As protein: CASSQASDTTPREQYF.

V and J are TRBV28 and TRBJ2-5; possibly TRBD2 for D (6 bases). Germline lookup yields CDR1 MDHEN and CDR2 SYDVKM. The CDR3 consists of 16 residues. V shed 2 bases and J shed 1 base, with 14 bases lying between them. The CDR3 nucleotides read TGTGCCAGCAGTTTAGGGGCGGGGCCGGTCCAAGAGACCCAGTACTTC. This codes for CASSLGAGPVQETQYF.

This clone appeared a few times. The chain joins TRBV3-1 (or the pseudogene TRBV3-2) to TRBJ2-7, with a tentative D call TRBD1 (6 bases). The CDR3 is 13 residues long. Germline-derived CDR1 and CDR2 are LGHDT and YNNKEL (reference sequence). The V gene lost 7 bases and the J gene lost 7 bases, with 17 bases spanning the gap. The CDR3 region has the DNA TGTGCCAGCACCCCAACAGGGACGAGGGAGCAGTACTTC. Amino acid sequence: CASTPTGTREQYF.

This clone has just one count. This chain connects TRBV4-1 to TRBJ2-2; a weak D match, TRBD2 (6 bases). Germline V gene data show CDR1 as MGHRA and CDR2 as YSYEKL. V was pared by 0 bases and J by 0 bases, with 17 bases between. The CDR3 consists of 19 residues. The CDR3 loop reads CASSQEIGTRGSNTGELFF. In nucleotides, the CDR3 is TGCGCCAGCAGCCAAGAAATCGGCACGCGGGGTTCGAACACCGGGGAGCTGTTTTTT.

This sequence joins TRBV6-6 and TRBJ2-1; TRBD2 aligns across 8 bases. The CDR3 has 15 amino acids. Germline values: CDR1 MNHNY, CDR2 SVGAGI (reference sequence). The junction had 9 bases not matched to a gene; V was cut back by 5 bases and J by 6 bases. CDR3 sequence: CASSDLGLAINEQFF. The DNA for the CDR3 is TGTGCCAGCAGTGACTTAGGACTAGCCATCAATGAGCAGTTCTTC.

This chain links TRBV30 with TRBJ2-5; TRBD2 aligns across 7 bases. Germline CDR1 reads GTSNPN; CDR2 reads SVGIG (reference sequence). The CDR3 loop spans 13 amino acids. CDR3 protein: CAGGASGGKTQYF. The CDR3 nucleotides read TGTGCGGGAGGGGCTAGCGGAGGGAAGACCCAGTACTTC.

This chain links TRBV7-6 with TRBJ2-1; maybe TRBD1 (6 bases). The V gene lost 1 base and the J gene lost 4 bases, with 8 bases spanning the gap. Germline loops: CDR1 SGHVS, CDR2 FNYEAQ. This CDR3 is built from 14 residues. Here the CDR3 reads CASSLGGLYNEQFF. CDR3 DNA: TGTGCCAGCAGCTTAGGGGGGCTATACAATGAGCAGTTCTTC.

The J gene is TRBJ2-2, the V gene TRBV2; 8 bases fit TRBD1. The junction had 3 bases not matched to a gene; V was cut back by 2 bases and J by 4 bases. The CDR3 is made up of 15 amino acids. Germline V gene lookup returns CDR1 SNHLY and CDR2 FYNNEI. As DNA, the CDR3 is TGTGCCAGCAGTGAACAGGGGGCGGGCACCGGGGAGCTGTTTTTT. Translating it yields CASSEQGAGTGELFF.

This rearrangement joins TRBV9 to TRBJ2-7; D perhaps matches TRBD1 (6 bases). Germline V gene lookup returns CDR1 SGDLS and CDR2 YYNGEE. Deletions cut 0 bases from V and 2 bases from J, with 9 bases between. This CDR3 contains 14 residues. CDR3 sequence (DNA): TGTGCCAGCAGCGTAGGGGACACCCCCTACGAGCAGTACTTC. Protein: CASSVGDTPYEQYF.

This chain links TRBV5-1 with TRBJ2-1; 7 nucleotides line up with TRBD2. Unmatched junction bases numbered 5, after V lost 2 bases and J lost 0 bases. Germline CDR1 SGHRS, CDR2 YFSETQ. The CDR3 runs to 16 residues. The CDR3 coding sequence is TGCGCCAGCAGCTTAAGACTAGCTAGCTCCTACAATGAGCAGTTCTTC. It encodes CASSLRLASSYNEQFF. The variable domain in full, completed from reference TRBV5-1 and TRBJ2-1, reads KAGVTQTPRYLIKTRGQQVTLSCSPISGHRSVSWYQQTPGQGLQFLFEYFSETQRNKGNFPGRFSGRQFSNSRSEMNVSTLELGDSALYLCASSLRLASSYNEQFFGPGTRLTVL.

As concerns this clone: One end of the junction is discordant with germline, which a read error may explain. J is TRBJ2-5 and V is TRBV7-7; possibly TRBD2 for D (6 bases). Germline V gene data show CDR1 as SSHAT and CDR2 as FNYEAQ (reference sequence). This CDR3 contains 13 residues. In DNA form, the CDR3 reads TGTGCTAGCAGCCCCCCGGGGGTGGAGACCCAGTACTTC. Its protein product is CASSPPGVETQYF.

The chain is built from TRBV2 and TRBJ1-6, with D perhaps matching TRBD1 (6 bases). The CDR3 runs 14 residues. With 4 bases removed from V and 9 bases from J, the gap between germline ends came to 13 bases. CDR1 is SNHLY, CDR2 FYNNEI, per germline. The chain's CDR3 is CASSVQGKGSPLHF. In DNA form, the CDR3 reads TGTGCCAGCAGTGTACAGGGAAAGGGTTCACCCCTCCACTTT.

The chain uses TRBV20-1 and TRBJ2-1, with 9 nucleotides matching TRBD1. The J segment lost 8 bases and the V segment lost 3 bases, leaving 5 bases of the junction unmatched. This CDR3 region has 13 residues. The germline CDR1 and CDR2 sequences are DFQATT and SNEGSKA (reference sequence). CDR3: CSASEQGADEQFF. The CDR3 nucleotides are TGCAGTGCTAGTGAACAGGGGGCGGATGAGCAGTTCTTC.

This clone was observed a single time. V usage is TRBV28 and J usage is TRBJ2-7, with 8 nucleotides matching TRBD2. V gave up 5 bases and J gave up 1 base; unmatched junction bases: 7. The CDR3 has 15 residues. CDR1 and CDR2 (germline): MDHEN, SYDVKM. CDR3 coding DNA: TGTGCCAGCAGTCCCAGGGGCGGGGGGTCCTACGAGCAGTACTTC. Protein sequence: CASSPRGGGSYEQYF.

V usage is TRBV4-1 and J usage is TRBJ1-2; no definite D call. The V end was cut by 0 bases, the J end by 0 bases, with 8 bases between. This CDR3 contains 15 residues. The germline gives CDR1 MGHRA, CDR2 YSYEKL. CDR3 region: CASSQERSPNYGYTF. The CDR3 DNA sequence: TGCGCCAGCAGCCAAGAGAGGTCCCCTAACTATGGCTACACCTTC.

The rearrangement uses TRBV11-1 and TRBJ2-7, with D uncertain. Trimming took 1 base from V and 4 from J, leaving 11 bases between them. CDR1 is SGHAT and CDR2 is FQDESV in the germline V gene (reference sequence). This CDR3 is built from 14 residues. The CDR3 sequence is CASSLGYPSYEQYF. DNA of the CDR3: TGTGCCAGCAGCTTAGGCTACCCTTCGTACGAGCAGTACTTC. Filled out from reference TRBV11-1 and TRBJ2-7, the complete variable domain reads EAEVAQSPRYKITEKSQAVAFWCDPISGHATLYWYRQILGQGPELLVQFQDESVVDDSQLPKDRFSAERLKGVDSTLKIQPAELGDSAMYLCASSLGYPSYEQYFGPGTRLTVT.

The chain combines TRBV3-1 (or the pseudogene TRBV3-2) with TRBJ1-3; no clear D gene. The CDR3 covers 13 residues. Germline V lookup: CDR1 LGHDT, CDR2 YNNKEL (reference sequence). The germline V and J ends were trimmed by 8 bases and 2 bases, with 10 bases remaining between them. CDR3 DNA sequence: TGTGCCAGCGGGAGGGCCGCTGGAAACACCATATATTTT. This codes for CASGRAAGNTIYF.

The chain has TRBV6-4 and TRBJ1-1; 10 nucleotides match TRBD1. Germline CDR1 reads MRHNA; CDR2 reads SNTAGT. Trimming cost V 0 bases and J 4 bases; bases outside gene matches: 17. The CDR3 is made up of 20 amino acids. The CDR3: CASSDSSLPGQGFTGTEAFF. CDR3 in DNA: TGTGCCAGCAGTGACTCCTCTCTTCCGGGACAGGGGTTTACTGGCACTGAAGCTTTCTTT.

This rearrangement joins TRBV7-6 to TRBJ2-1; D perhaps matches TRBD2 (6 bases). V lost 1 base to trimming and J lost 3 bases, with 13 bases between them. The length of the CDR3 is 16 residues. Germline CDR1 SGHVS, CDR2 FNYEAQ. CDR3 region: CASSLVASGLYNEQFF. The CDR3, as DNA: TGTGCCAGCAGCTTAGTGGCCAGCGGGCTCTACAATGAGCAGTTCTTC.

The chain couples TRBV5-1 to TRBJ2-3; 7 bases match TRBD2. Trimming removed 5 bases from V and 0 bases from J; junction bases left unmatched: 18. Germline V gene lookup returns CDR1 SGHRS and CDR2 YFSETQ. CDR3 size: 19 residues. For the CDR3, the DNA is TGCGCCAGCAGGTTGAGCCCTCTTGGGGCGGGGGTGAGCACAGATACGCAGTATTTT. Translating gives CASRLSPLGAGVSTDTQYF.

The chain employs TRBV14 and TRBJ2-5; no firm D call. This CDR3 has 12 amino acids. The germline V gene has CDR1 SGHDN and CDR2 FVKESK. With 3 bases removed from V and 5 bases from J, the gap between germline ends came to 7 bases. The CDR3 region has the DNA TGTGCCAGCAGCCAGAAGCCGGAGACCCAGTACTTC. Protein: CASSQKPETQYF.

V and J are TRBV5-1 and TRBJ2-5; no reliable D call. CDR1 and CDR2 (germline): SGHRS, YFSETQ. Trimming pared 0 bases from V and 6 bases from J, leaving 9 bases between. CDR3 size: 13 residues. The CDR3 nucleotides are TGCGCCAGCAGCTTGGCCGGTTCTAAGACCCAGTACTTC. Protein: CASSLAGSKTQYF.

The gene calls are TRBV4-2 and TRBJ2-1, with TRBD2 matching over 12 bases. Per germline, CDR1 LGHNA and CDR2 YNFKEQ. The CDR3 spans 20 residues. V lost 5 bases and J lost 0; bases outside the gene matches: 14. CDR3 region: CASSDRPGLAGLGSYNEQFF. In DNA, the CDR3 is TGTGCCAGCAGCGACCGTCCGGGACTAGCGGGCCTGGGCTCCTACAATGAGCAGTTCTTC.

V is TRBV19 and J is TRBJ2-7; a possible D gene is TRBD1 (7 bases). CDR3 length: 15 amino acids. Germline CDR1 and CDR2: LNHDA and SQIVND (reference sequence). V was cut by 2 bases and J by 2 bases, with 13 bases left in between. The CDR3 sequence is CASSITPGGTYEQYF. The CDR3 DNA sequence: TGTGCCAGTAGTATAACCCCAGGGGGGACCTACGAGCAGTACTTC.

The rearrangement joins TRBV27 to TRBJ2-7, with D uncertain. The CDR3 runs 14 residues. Germline assignment: CDR1 MNHEY and CDR2 SMNVEV (reference sequence). Deletions cut 6 bases from V and 0 bases from J, with 12 bases between. This chain's CDR3 is CASSSTASSYEQYF. CDR3 DNA: TGTGCCAGCAGCTCGACTGCGAGCTCCTACGAGCAGTACTTC.

This clone was detected only a few times. Written as DNA, the CDR3 is TGTGCCAGCCGCAGGGGGCAGGAGACCCAGTACTTC. The encoded protein is CASRRGQETQYF. The genes are TRBV2 and TRBJ2-5; 8 bases map to TRBD1. From germline, CDR1 is SNHLY and CDR2 FYNNEI. This CDR3 region has 12 residues. J gave up 5 bases and V 8 bases, and 4 bases lay outside the gene matches.

The chain uses TRBV6-5 and TRBJ1-2; D ambiguous. From germline, CDR1 is MNHEY and CDR2 SVGAGI. This CDR3 is 13 amino acids long. V lost 8 bases, J lost 9 bases, and 19 bases lay in between. The DNA for the CDR3 is TGTGCCAGCGGCTCCTTCTCCCCCACTAGCTACACCTTC. Its protein product is CASGSFSPTSYTF.

This sequence joins TRBV5-1 and TRBJ2-7, with 9 bases identical to TRBD1. V trimming: 4 bases; J trimming: 2 bases; junction bases outside the gene matches: 7. Germline V lookup: CDR1 SGHRS, CDR2 YFSETQ. This CDR3 spans 15 amino acids. The CDR3 DNA is TGCGCCAGCAGCCGGTCCGGGACAGGGCCCTACGAGCAGTACTTC. Protein: CASSRSGTGPYEQYF.

This clone was counted at least ten times. V gene TRBV4-1 combines with J gene TRBJ2-7; the match to TRBD1 covers 10 bases. Germline loops: CDR1 MGHRA, CDR2 YSYEKL. The CDR3 totals 16 residues. The V gene end was trimmed by 2 bases and the J gene end by 5 bases; junction bases not matched to a gene: 9. The CDR3 bases are TGCGCCAGCAGCCAATTCACTGGGACAGGGGCCGACGAGCAGTACTTC. The encoded protein is CASSQFTGTGADEQYF.